The 2 T cell receptor beta chains reported below all come from one sample, sequenced in a study of blood T cells in healthy people across ages. Primed by a sample-barcoded 5' primer and a J-beta primer mix, a second PCR proceeded for 7 to 11 cycles. A single record per CDR3 protein comes from TCRdb applying MiXCR to the 5' RACE reads. The sample consists of hundreds of thousands of distinct CDR3 sequences, roughly 49% of them appearing once. Sequences were obtained from blood. These receptors were collected from a woman aged 60-70 years in good health.

This rearrangement joins TRBV7-3 to TRBJ2-3, with D possibly being TRBD2 (5 bases). The CDR3 loop spans 16 amino acids. Germline CDR1 SGHTA, CDR2 FQGTGA. The V and J ends lost 0 bases and 3 bases respectively, with 13 bases between them. In DNA, the CDR3 is TGTGCCAGCAGCTTAACCCGGGGATCCGGGACAGATACGCAGTATTTT. Translating it yields CASSLTRGSGTDTQYF.

The rearrangement joins TRBV11-2 to TRBJ2-2, with a possible D match to TRBD1 (5 bases). The CDR3 runs to 15 residues. Trimming took 2 bases from V and 5 from J, leaving 12 bases between them. Germline V gene lookup returns CDR1 SGHAT and CDR2 FQNNGV. This CDR3 reads CASSLYPGKTGELFF. The CDR3 nucleotides read TGTGCCAGCAGCTTATATCCAGGGAAAACCGGGGAGCTGTTTTTT.